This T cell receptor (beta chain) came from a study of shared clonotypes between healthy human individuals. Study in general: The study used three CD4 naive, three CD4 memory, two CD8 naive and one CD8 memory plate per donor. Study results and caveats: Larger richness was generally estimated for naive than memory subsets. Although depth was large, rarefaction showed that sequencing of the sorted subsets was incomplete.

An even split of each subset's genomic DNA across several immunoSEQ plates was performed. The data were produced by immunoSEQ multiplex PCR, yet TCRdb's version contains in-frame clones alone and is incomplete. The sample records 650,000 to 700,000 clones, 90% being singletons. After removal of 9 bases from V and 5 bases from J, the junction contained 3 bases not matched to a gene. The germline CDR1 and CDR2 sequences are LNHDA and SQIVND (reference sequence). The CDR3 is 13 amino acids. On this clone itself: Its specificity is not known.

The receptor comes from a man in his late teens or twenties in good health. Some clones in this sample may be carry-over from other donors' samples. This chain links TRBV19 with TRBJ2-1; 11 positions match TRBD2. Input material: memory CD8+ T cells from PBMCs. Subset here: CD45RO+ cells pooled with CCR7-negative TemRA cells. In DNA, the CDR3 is TGTGCCAGCCGACTAGCGGGAAACAATGAGCAGTTCTTC. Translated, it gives CASRLAGNNEQFF.